These 14 T cell receptor beta chains came from one sample sequenced in a study of CD8+CD57+ T cells in acquired aplastic anemia. CDR3 and TCR beta VDJ profiling relied on genomic DNA as the template. Each CDR3 protein is one row after TCRdb ran MiXCR on the reads. The table records some 200,000 distinct CDR3 sequences, roughly 33% of them present only once. The sequencing sample was made of sorted CD4+, CD8+, or CD8+CD57+ T cells (not recorded which) from PBMCs. The receptors here all came from a human donor in good health, serving as a control.

This clonotype was counted only a few times. This sequence joins TRBV25-1 and TRBJ1-4; possible D gene TRBD1, 5 bases. CDR1 is MGHDK, CDR2 SYGVNS, per germline. The CDR3 loop spans 18 amino acids. V dropped 2 bases and J dropped 2 bases, with 18 bases sitting between them. CDR3 sequence: CASSERGVSGGTNEKLFF. The CDR3 nucleotides read TGTGCCAGCAGTGAACGGGGGGTTTCCGGGGGGACTAATGAAAAACTGTTTTTT. The whole variable domain, remainder taken from reference TRBV25-1 and TRBJ1-4, is EADIYQTPRYLVIGTGKKITLECSQTMGHDKMYWYQQDPGMELHLIHYSYGVNSTEKGDLSSESTVSRIRTEHFPLTLESARPSHTSQYLCASSERGVSGGTNEKLFFGSGTQLSVL.

A note on this clonotype: A read error may account for a junction end that differs from germline. This chain joins TRBV14 and TRBJ1-1; D unresolved. The CDR3 totals 15 residues. CDR1 and CDR2 (germline): SGHDN, FVKESK. In nucleotides, the CDR3 is TGTGCCAGCAGCCAAGAGGGGAGGAGTGACACTGAAACTTTCTTT. Its translation is CASSQEGRSDTETFF.

The J gene is TRBJ2-3, the V gene TRBV10-3, with D tentatively TRBD1 (6 bases). Trimming removed 7 bases from V and 11 bases from J, with 16 bases in between. Germline-derived CDR1 and CDR2 are ENHRY and SYGVKD. This CDR3 spans 12 amino acids. In DNA, the CDR3 is TGTGCCATCAAATCCTACAAGGGACAGCAGTATTTT. As protein: CAIKSYKGQQYF.

This clonotype was seen ten or more times. The V call is TRBV7-9, the J call TRBJ2-1, with 9 bases lining up with TRBD2. Germline values: CDR1 SEHNR, CDR2 FQNEAQ (reference sequence). This CDR3 comprises 16 residues. The junction had 7 bases not matched to a gene; V was cut back by 5 bases and J by 2 bases. For the CDR3, the DNA is TGTGCCAGCAGCATTCATGCGGGAGGGACCTACAATGAGCAGTTCTTC. Translating it yields CASSIHAGGTYNEQFF.

This clonotype was found many times. The chain has TRBV2 and TRBJ1-2; D perhaps matches TRBD1 (6 bases). The germline V and J ends were trimmed by 4 bases and 0 bases, with 12 bases remaining between them. Germline V gene data show CDR1 as SNHLY and CDR2 as FYNNEI. This CDR3 has 15 residues. CDR3 region: CASSVAGDPNYGYTF. CDR3 sequence (DNA): TGTGCCAGCAGTGTAGCAGGGGATCCTAACTATGGCTACACCTTC. Using reference TRBV2 and TRBJ1-2 for the parts outside the CDR3, the full variable domain is EPEVTQTPSHQVTQMGQEVILRCVPISNHLYFYWYRQILGQKVEFLVSFYNNEISEKSEIFDDQFSVERPDGSNFTLKIRSTKLEDSAMYFCASSVAGDPNYGYTFGSGTRLTVV.

The chain links TRBV2 to TRBJ2-7; 11 bases are a match to TRBD2. The CDR3 spans 15 residues. After removal of 5 bases from V and 5 bases from J, the junction contained 8 bases not matched to a gene. Germline lookup yields CDR1 SNHLY and CDR2 FYNNEI. DNA of the CDR3: TGTGCCAGCAGTCGACTAGCGGGATATTCCAACGAGCAGTACTTC. Residues: CASSRLAGYSNEQYF.

This clonotype was recorded only once. This chain links TRBV4-1 with TRBJ1-3; D uncertain. The V and J ends lost 0 bases and 4 bases respectively, with 19 bases between them. The CDR3 runs 18 residues. The germline V gene encodes CDR1 MGHRA and CDR2 YSYEKL. Here the CDR3 reads CASSQDPQRHPRGNTIYF. Here the CDR3 DNA reads TGCGCCAGCAGCCAAGATCCTCAAAGACACCCACGGGGAAACACCATATATTTT.

This clonotype has a count of ten or more. This chain uses TRBV6-5 with TRBJ1-6; the D gene is possibly TRBD1 (5 bases). The germline CDR1 and CDR2 sequences are MNHEY and SVGAGI. This CDR3 is built from 14 residues. The V and J ends lost 2 bases and 8 bases respectively, with 10 bases between them. CDR3 protein: CASSYEGMDSPLHF. The CDR3 nucleotides read TGTGCCAGCAGTTACGAGGGGATGGATTCACCCCTCCACTTT.

The chain combines TRBV2 with TRBJ1-1; D unresolved. CDR3 length: 15 amino acids. Germline V gene sequence: CDR1 SNHLY, CDR2 FYNNEI. The V end was cut by 5 bases, the J end by 0 bases, with 13 bases between. The CDR3 sequence: CASSFRIPLNTEAFF. CDR3 DNA: TGTGCCAGCAGTTTCCGGATACCTCTGAACACTGAAGCTTTCTTT. Variable domain in full (rest from reference TRBV2 and TRBJ1-1): EPEVTQTPSHQVTQMGQEVILRCVPISNHLYFYWYRQILGQKVEFLVSFYNNEISEKSEIFDDQFSVERPDGSNFTLKIRSTKLEDSAMYFCASSFRIPLNTEAFFGQGTRLTVV.

In its sample, this clonotype was seen many times. V gene TRBV4-2 combines with J gene TRBJ1-2, with 9 bases lining up with TRBD1. The length of the CDR3 is 15 residues. J gave up 2 bases and V 4 bases, and 5 bases lay outside the gene matches. The germline V gene has CDR1 LGHNA and CDR2 YNFKEQ. CDR3 amino acids: CASSRGQGPNYGYTF. In DNA form, the CDR3 reads TGTGCCAGCAGCCGTGGACAGGGGCCCAACTATGGCTACACCTTC.

This clonotype was counted a single time. The chain recombines TRBV10-3 with TRBJ2-5; D is perhaps TRBD2 (5 bases). The length of the CDR3 is 17 residues. Germline assignment: CDR1 ENHRY and CDR2 SYGVKD. V lost 0 bases, J lost 0 bases, and 14 bases lay in between. The CDR3 loop is CAISESEAAQYQETQYF. DNA of the CDR3: TGTGCCATCAGTGAGTCGGAGGCTGCCCAGTACCAAGAGACCCAGTACTTC.

The chain uses TRBV15 and TRBJ2-7; TRBD1 or TRBD2 may be the D gene (5 bases each). V was shortened by 3 bases and J by 6 bases, with 12 bases between the two germline ends. The CDR3 runs 13 residues. Germline V lookup: CDR1 LNHNV, CDR2 YYDKDF (reference sequence). CDR3 DNA sequence: TGTGCCACCAGCAGCCCCTCGAGGGGCGAGCAGTACTTC. Its translation: CATSSPSRGEQYF.

The chain combines TRBV20-1 with TRBJ2-1, with 8 nucleotides matching TRBD2. This CDR3 contains 15 residues. Losses at the gene ends were 6 bases for V and 3 bases for J; bases not matched to a gene: 10. Per germline, CDR1 DFQATT and CDR2 SNEGSKA (reference sequence). CDR3 protein: CSAHIAGTVYNEQFF. The DNA for the CDR3 is TGCAGTGCACATATAGCGGGAACGGTCTACAATGAGCAGTTCTTC.

This clonotype showed up just a few times. The junction departs from the called germline gene at one end, perhaps through a read error. The chain combines TRBV2 with TRBJ2-7; the match to TRBD2 covers 8 bases. This CDR3 has 14 amino acids. Germline values: CDR1 SNHLY, CDR2 FYNNEI. CDR3 nucleotides: TGTGCCAGCAGGCGGGAGGTCGCCCTCTACGAGCGGTACTTC. Its protein is CASRREVALYERYF.